The rows below give T cell receptor beta chains drawn from one sample of a study of cytotoxic CD8 clonotypes in ibrutinib-treated CLL. Sequencing was performed with immunoSEQ multiplex PCR; in TCRdb, only in-frame clones are kept and a portion is missing. The table records approximately 84,000 clones, more than 70% of them present only once. Source: PBMCs, taken before ibrutinib treatment. These receptors all stem from a human donor with chronic lymphocytic leukemia. Each CDR3 is given with its conserved first and last residue. The D gene is left open where the match is weak. Rows may omit the clone size; those that give it use once, few, many or a size class.

TGTGCCAGCTCACCCGAGCAGAACACCGGGGAGCTGTTTTTT,CASSPEQNTGELFF,NA,TRBV18,NA,TRBJ2-2
TGTGCCAGTAGTATAGACACCTCGGGGGCCAACGTCCTGACTTTC,CASSIDTSGANVLTF,NA,TRBV19,NA,TRBJ2-6
TGCGCCAGCAGTGATTTAGGACTAGCGGGCCCCACAGATACGCAGTATTTT,CASSDLGLAGPTDTQYF,NA,TRBV10-1,TRBD2,TRBJ2-3
TGTGCCAGCAGCCACGTCAAAACTAGCGGGAGCTCCTACGAGCAGTACTTC,CASSHVKTSGSSYEQYF,NA,TRBV4-2,TRBD2,TRBJ2-7
TGTGCCAGCAGCCCACAGGGACTGGGCAATCAGCCCCAGCATTTT,CASSPQGLGNQPQHF,NA,TRBV9,NA,TRBJ1-5
TGTGCCAGCAGCGAGCGGGGCAAGCCCTACGAGCAGTACTTC,CASSERGKPYEQYF,NA,TRBV28,TRBD2,TRBJ2-7
TGTGCCAGCAGTTTTGACCCCTCGGGTGAAAAACTGTTTTTT,CASSFDPSGEKLFF,NA,TRBV27,NA,TRBJ1-4
TGTGCCAGCAGCGTAGACGGGGGGCATGTTGACTATGGCTACACCTTC,CASSVDGGHVDYGYTF,NA,TRBV9,NA,TRBJ1-2
TGTGCCAGCAGACCCGACAGGGTTGACAATCAGCCCCAGCATTTT,CASRPDRVDNQPQHF,NA,TRBV6-1,TRBD1,TRBJ1-5
TGTGCCAGTAGTAGCCCTGGACAGTACGAGCAGTACTTC,CASSSPGQYEQYF,medium-sized,TRBV19,NA,TRBJ2-7